This T cell receptor (beta chain) was obtained from a study of blood T cell repertoires in COVID-19. The CDR3 totals 14 residues. The germline CDR1 and CDR2 sequences are SNHLY and FYNNEI. With 2 bases removed from V and 2 bases from J, the gap between germline ends came to 10 bases. Participant age was roughly 18 to 89 years, and participants resided in fewer than 25 US areas. The repertoire was sequenced with immunoSEQ multiplex PCR; TCRdb's copy has only in-frame clones and lacks some. Of approximately 240,000 clones listed, around 87% are singletons. Sequenced: PBMCs or T cells enriched from blood (not recorded which). V usage is TRBV2 and J usage is TRBJ2-7; possible D gene TRBD1, 5 bases. The clonotype originates from a woman in her 30s with acute COVID-19. In nucleotides, the CDR3 is TGTGCCAGCAGTGAACCAGGGTTGGCCTACGAGCAGTACTTC. Amino acids: CASSEPGLAYEQYF.